Sequencing of this TCR beta chain was carried out in a study of Graves' ophthalmopathy and Graves' hyperthyroidism. About the research overall: Prior to any treatment, peripheral blood was collected at the time of initial diagnosis.

In this sample, this clonotype turned up many times. RNA transcripts provided the template for amplifying TCR beta CDR3 regions. In the first round, RT-PCR was carried out with HTBI primers, and a multiplex PCR formed the second round. MiXCR, applied by TCRdb to the multiplex PCR reads, yields one record per CDR3 protein. This sample carries about 370,000 distinct CDR3 sequences, approximately 20% of them seen once, and the ten largest clones take around 1.6%. Germline V lookup: CDR1 SGHTA, CDR2 FQGNSA. V was pared by 5 bases and J by 0 bases, with 10 bases of the junction left unmatched. The CDR3 length is 19 residues.

Material: peripheral blood. The gene calls are TRBV7-2 and TRBJ2-2; 12 positions agree with TRBD2. The source is a woman aged 18-29 years with Graves' ophthalmopathy. CDR3 coding DNA: TGTGCCAGCAGCCACCCCGGGACTAGCGGGTTCGCGAACACCGGGGAGCTGTTTTTT. Its protein product is CASSHPGTSGFANTGELFF.